This T cell receptor beta chain appears in the sequencing data of a study of blood T cell repertoires in COVID-19 (dated by TCRdb to the early 2020s). For the study in its entirety: The collaborator samples originated in the United States, Italy and Spain and spanned the acute and convalescent phases of COVID-19. A freely available public database, intended as a resource for researchers studying the immune response to SARS-CoV-2, is where the repertoires were released. The samples were drawn from the first 160 participants of the ongoing ImmuneRACE study and from 950 to 1,500 subjects provided by 6 global collaborators. Subjects who had been exposed to COVID-19, were actively infected with it, or had recovered from it provided the deeply sampled blood TCRbeta repertoires that made up the dataset. The material from the prospective study consisted of cDNA or gDNA derived from T cells, B-cell-depleted T cells, or PBMCs. A de-identified subject ID, COVID-19 status, age in years and sex were almost always included in the sample metadata. Where available, HLA class I and class II types were taken from metadata supplied by the sample provider and were not determined by assay-based typing.

Here is what the overall study found, with its caveats: Clinical and demographic metadata were provided uncurated, with the amount varying by source and participant.

Another Seattle source contributed samples from volunteer blood donors who had recovered from COVID-19. Whole blood was collected in K2EDTA tubes by collaborating institutions according to the institutions' own protocols. For TCRbeta analysis, collaborator samples were shipped as frozen whole blood, as isolated PBMCs, or as DNA extracted from either sample type. The germline V gene (reference sequence) sets CDR1 to LNHDA and CDR2 to SQIVND. Measured from the cysteine to the phenylalanine, the CDR3 is 15 residues long. Just CDR3 DNA is preserved here, 45 bases in frame from base 1. Trimming takes 7 bases from V and 0 bases from J, and the germline ends sit 14 bases apart. TCRbeta CDR3 regions were amplified from genomic DNA using the immunoSEQ Assay, a bias-controlled multiplex PCR. Turning to the authors' computational methods: Within the assay, amplification of reference gene primers was used to estimate how many nucleated cells each sample contained. To quantify the absolute abundance of each unique TCRbeta CDR3 rearrangement, sequence reads were collapsed and filtered. For each sample, productive Simpson clonality was calculated as the square root of Simpson's diversity index across productive rearrangements. The table comes from immuneACCESS by way of TCRdb, which keeps in-frame sequences with V and J called. Part of the clones is missing from these tables; in studies checked, under half for an unresolved V gene and the rest for unknown reasons. V and J calls and clone size are as listed in that table; D and trimming were resolved from the DNA. The sample yields about 260,000 clones; about nine tenths were counted once. Roughly 9.8% of the sample belongs to the ten largest clones.

Notes on this clone: What antigen it recognizes has not been identified. No much larger clonotype is one base removed from it; base qualities were not supplied.

Sequenced material: peripheral blood. The chain employs TRBV19 and TRBJ2-3; the D gene identity is not certain. The source is a man aged 35-49 years who had recovered from COVID-19. The nucleotides read TGTGCCAGTACCCGAGGAGTGGGTAGCACAGATACGCAGTATTTT. This is translated as CASTRGVGSTDTQYF.